This T cell receptor beta chain was retrieved from a study of CD8+CD57+ T cells in acquired aplastic anemia. Study details: Mean DNA quantity obtained from sorted CD4+ and CD8+ cells was about 3.2 ug. The study, taken as a whole, reports: Twenty-nine shared CD8+ CDR3s appeared highly expressed within patients' immunodominant clones.

Both TCR beta VDJ combination and CDR3 sequence profiling were carried out. Genomic DNA was the template for this profiling. Each CDR3 protein is one row after TCRdb ran MiXCR on the reads. The sample includes roughly 170,000 distinct CDR3 sequences, about 44% of them seen just once. In this sample, this clonotype turned up a few times. Its antigen remains unknown. The length of the CDR3 is 13 residues. Germline CDR1 reads SNHLY; CDR2 reads FYNNEI. Trimming left V 4 bases short and J 11 bases short, with 12 bases between. Patients chosen for sequencing had CD8+CD57+ cells that had expanded, as shown by flow cytometry. Every patient had severe acquired aplastic anemia. Patients had received no therapy at the time of blood sampling.

The source of this sequence is a human donor with aplastic anemia. Sequences were obtained from sorted CD4+, CD8+, or CD8+CD57+ T cells (not recorded which) from PBMCs. The chain recombines TRBV2 with TRBJ1-6; D is ambiguous. CDR3 nucleotides: TGTGCCAGCAGTGCGGAGGGAGGGCCACCCCTCCACTTT. Its protein is CASSAEGGPPLHF.